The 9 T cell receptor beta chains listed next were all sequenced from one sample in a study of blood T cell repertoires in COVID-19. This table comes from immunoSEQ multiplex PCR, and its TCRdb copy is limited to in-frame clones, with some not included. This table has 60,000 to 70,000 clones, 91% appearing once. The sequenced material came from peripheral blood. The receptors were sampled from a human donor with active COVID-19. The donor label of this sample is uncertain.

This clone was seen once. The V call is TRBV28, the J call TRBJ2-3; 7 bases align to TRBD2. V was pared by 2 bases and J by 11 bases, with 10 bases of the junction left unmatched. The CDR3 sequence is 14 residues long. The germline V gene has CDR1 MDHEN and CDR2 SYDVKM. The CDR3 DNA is TGTGCCAGCAGTTTAGTAGCGGAGTGGGGGGGGCAGTATTTT. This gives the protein CASSLVAEWGGQYF.

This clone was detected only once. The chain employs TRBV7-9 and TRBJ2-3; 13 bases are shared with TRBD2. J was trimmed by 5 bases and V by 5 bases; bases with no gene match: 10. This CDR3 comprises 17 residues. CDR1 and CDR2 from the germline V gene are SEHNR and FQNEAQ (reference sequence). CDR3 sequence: CASSPRTSGSQLDTQYF. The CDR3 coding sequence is TGTGCCAGCAGCCCTCGGACTAGCGGGAGTCAGCTAGATACGCAGTATTTT.

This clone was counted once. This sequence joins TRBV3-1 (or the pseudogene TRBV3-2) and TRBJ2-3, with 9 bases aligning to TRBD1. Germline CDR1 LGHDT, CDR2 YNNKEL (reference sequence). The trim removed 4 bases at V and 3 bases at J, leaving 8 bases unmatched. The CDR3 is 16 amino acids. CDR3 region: CASSLQGTGLTDTQYF. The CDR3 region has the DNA TGTGCCAGCAGCCTACAGGGGACAGGGCTGACAGATACGCAGTATTTT.

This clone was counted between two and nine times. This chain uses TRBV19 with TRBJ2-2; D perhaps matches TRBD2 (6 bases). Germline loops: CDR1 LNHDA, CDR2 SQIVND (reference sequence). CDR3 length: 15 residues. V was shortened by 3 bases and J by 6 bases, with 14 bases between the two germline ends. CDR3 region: CASSIDGRRAGELFF. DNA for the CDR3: TGTGCCAGTAGTATTGACGGGAGAAGGGCCGGGGAGCTGTTTTTT.

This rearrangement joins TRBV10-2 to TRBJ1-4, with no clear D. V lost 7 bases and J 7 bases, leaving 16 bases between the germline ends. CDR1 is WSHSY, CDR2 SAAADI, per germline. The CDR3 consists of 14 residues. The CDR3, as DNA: TGCGCCAGCATGGAGCCGGCCGTAGGTGAAAAACTGTTTTTT. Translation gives CASMEPAVGEKLFF.

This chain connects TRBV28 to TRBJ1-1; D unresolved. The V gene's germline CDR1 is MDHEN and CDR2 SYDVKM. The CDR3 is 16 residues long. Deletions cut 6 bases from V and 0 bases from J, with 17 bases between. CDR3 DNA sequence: TGTGCCAGCAGCTCCAATCGGCGAGGCTTGAACACTGAAGCTTTCTTT. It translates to CASSSNRRGLNTEAFF.

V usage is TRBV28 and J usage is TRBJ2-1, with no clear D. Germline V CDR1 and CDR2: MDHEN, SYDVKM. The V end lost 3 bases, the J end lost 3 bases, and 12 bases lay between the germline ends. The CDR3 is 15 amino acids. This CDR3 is CASSFGGANYNEQFF. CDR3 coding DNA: TGTGCCAGCAGTTTTGGCGGAGCGAACTACAATGAGCAGTTCTTC.

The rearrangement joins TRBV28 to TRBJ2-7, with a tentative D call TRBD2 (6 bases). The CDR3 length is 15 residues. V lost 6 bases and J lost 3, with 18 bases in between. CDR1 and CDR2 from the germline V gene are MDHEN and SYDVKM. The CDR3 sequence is CASSSLGSGSYEQYF. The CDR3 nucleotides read TGTGCCAGCAGCTCGTTGGGTAGCGGAAGCTACGAGCAGTACTTC.

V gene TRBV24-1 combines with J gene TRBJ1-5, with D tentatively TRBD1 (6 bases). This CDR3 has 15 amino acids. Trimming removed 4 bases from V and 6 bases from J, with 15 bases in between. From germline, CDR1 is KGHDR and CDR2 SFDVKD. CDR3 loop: CATSDPARGGQPQHF. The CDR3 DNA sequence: TGTGCCACCAGTGACCCAGCCAGGGGTGGTCAGCCCCAGCATTTT.